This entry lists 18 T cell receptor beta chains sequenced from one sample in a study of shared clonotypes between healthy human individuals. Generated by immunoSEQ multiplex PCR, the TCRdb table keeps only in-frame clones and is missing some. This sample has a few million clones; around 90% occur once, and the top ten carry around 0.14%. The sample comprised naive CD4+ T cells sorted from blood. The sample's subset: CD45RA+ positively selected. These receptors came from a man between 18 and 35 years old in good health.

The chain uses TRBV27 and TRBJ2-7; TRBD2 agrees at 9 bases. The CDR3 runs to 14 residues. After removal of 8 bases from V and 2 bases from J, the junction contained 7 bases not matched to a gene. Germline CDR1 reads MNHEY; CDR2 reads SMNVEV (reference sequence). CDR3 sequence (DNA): TGTGCCAGCCGAGCTAGCGGGATGACCTACGAGCAGTACTTC. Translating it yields CASRASGMTYEQYF.

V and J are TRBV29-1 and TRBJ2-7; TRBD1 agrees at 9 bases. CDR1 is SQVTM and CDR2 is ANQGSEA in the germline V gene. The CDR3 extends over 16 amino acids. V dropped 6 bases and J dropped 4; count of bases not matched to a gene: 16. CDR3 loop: CSVGPRTGGNEYEQYF. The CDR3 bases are TGCAGCGTAGGCCCTCGCACAGGGGGCAATGAATACGAGCAGTACTTC.

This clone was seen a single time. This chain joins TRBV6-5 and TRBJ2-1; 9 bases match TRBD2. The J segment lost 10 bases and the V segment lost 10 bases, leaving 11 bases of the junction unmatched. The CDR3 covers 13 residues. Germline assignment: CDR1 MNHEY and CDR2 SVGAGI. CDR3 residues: CATGLAGSREQFF. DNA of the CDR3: TGTGCCACGGGGCTAGCGGGAAGTAGGGAGCAGTTCTTC.

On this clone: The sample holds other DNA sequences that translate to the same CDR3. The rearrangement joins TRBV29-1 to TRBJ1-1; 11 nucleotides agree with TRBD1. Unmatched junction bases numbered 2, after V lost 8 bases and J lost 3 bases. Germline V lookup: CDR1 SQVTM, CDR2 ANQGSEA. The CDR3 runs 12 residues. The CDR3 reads CSTGQGDTEAFF. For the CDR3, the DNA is TGCAGCACGGGACAGGGGGACACTGAAGCTTTCTTT.

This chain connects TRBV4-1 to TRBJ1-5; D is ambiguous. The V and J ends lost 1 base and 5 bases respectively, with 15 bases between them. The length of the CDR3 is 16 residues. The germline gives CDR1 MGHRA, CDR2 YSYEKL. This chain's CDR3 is CASSQVWPPSDQPQHF. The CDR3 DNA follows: TGCGCCAGCAGCCAAGTTTGGCCCCCATCGGATCAGCCCCAGCATTTT.

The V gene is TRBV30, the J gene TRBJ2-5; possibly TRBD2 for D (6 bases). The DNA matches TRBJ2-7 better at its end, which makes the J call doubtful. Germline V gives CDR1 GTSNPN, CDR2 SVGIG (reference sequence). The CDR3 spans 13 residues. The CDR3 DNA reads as TGTGCCTGGATAGCGGATAGCTCCTACGAGCAGTACTTC. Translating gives CAWIADSSYEQYF.

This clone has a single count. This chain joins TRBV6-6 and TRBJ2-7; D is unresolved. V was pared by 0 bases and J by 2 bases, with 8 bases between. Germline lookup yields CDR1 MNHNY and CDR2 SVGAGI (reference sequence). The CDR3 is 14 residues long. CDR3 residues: CASSYSAVTYEQYF. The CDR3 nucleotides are TGTGCCAGCAGTTACTCGGCGGTCACCTACGAGCAGTACTTC.

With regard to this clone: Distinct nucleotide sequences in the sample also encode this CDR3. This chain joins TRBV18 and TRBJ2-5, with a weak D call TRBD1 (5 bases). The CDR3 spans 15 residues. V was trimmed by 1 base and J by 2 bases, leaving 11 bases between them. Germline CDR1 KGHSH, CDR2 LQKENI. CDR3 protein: CASSPLQGGQETQYF. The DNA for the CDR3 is TGTGCCAGCTCACCACTCCAGGGCGGTCAAGAGACCCAGTACTTC.

The CDR3 loop reads CASSENAGTTYEQYF. The CDR3 nucleotides are TGTGCCAGCAGCGAAAACGCGGGGACTACCTACGAGCAGTACTTC. This sequence joins TRBV9 and TRBJ2-7; 7 bases match TRBD2. This CDR3 has 15 residues. The J segment lost 2 bases and the V segment lost 3 bases, leaving 8 bases of the junction unmatched. Germline CDR1 SGDLS, CDR2 YYNGEE.

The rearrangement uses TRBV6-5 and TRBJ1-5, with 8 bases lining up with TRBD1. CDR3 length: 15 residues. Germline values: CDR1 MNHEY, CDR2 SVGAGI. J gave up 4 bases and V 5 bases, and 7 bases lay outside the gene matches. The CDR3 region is CASSRYGQGNQPQHF. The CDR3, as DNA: TGTGCCAGCAGTCGATACGGACAGGGTAATCAGCCCCAGCATTTT.

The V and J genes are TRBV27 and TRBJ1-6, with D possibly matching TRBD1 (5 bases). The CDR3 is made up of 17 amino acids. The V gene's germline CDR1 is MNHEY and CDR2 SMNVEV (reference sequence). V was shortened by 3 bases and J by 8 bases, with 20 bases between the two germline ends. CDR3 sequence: CASSFVGKDTRYSPLHF. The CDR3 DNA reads TGTGCCAGCAGTTTCGTCGGGAAGGACACCCGCTATTCACCCCTCCACTTT.

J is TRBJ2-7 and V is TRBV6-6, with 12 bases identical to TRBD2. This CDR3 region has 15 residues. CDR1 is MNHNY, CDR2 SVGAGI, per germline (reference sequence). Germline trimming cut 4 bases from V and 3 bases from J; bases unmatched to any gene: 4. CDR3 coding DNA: TGTGCCAGCAGTTTTCTAGCGGGAGGGCTCTACGAGCAGTACTTC. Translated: CASSFLAGGLYEQYF.

CDR3 nucleotide sequence: TGTGCCAGCAGCTCCGGTATACAGGCTAACTATGGCTACACCTTC. It encodes CASSSGIQANYGYTF. The J gene is TRBJ1-2, the V gene TRBV7-2; TRBD1 is a possible D gene (5 bases). This CDR3 contains 15 residues. The germline gives CDR1 SGHTA, CDR2 FQGNSA. Trimming shortened V by 4 bases and J by 0 bases, and 12 bases separated the two germline ends.

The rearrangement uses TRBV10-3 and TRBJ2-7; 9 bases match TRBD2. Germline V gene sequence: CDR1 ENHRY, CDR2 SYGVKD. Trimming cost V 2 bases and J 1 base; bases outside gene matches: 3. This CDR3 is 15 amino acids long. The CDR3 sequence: CAISEVSGGSYEQYF. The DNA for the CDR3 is TGTGCCATCAGTGAGGTTAGCGGGGGATCCTACGAGCAGTACTTC.

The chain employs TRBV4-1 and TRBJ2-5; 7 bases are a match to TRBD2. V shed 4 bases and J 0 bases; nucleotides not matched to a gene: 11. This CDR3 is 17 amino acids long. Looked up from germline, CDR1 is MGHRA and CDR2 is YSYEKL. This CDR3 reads CASSPSTLGGYQETQYF. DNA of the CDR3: TGCGCCAGCAGCCCATCTACGCTGGGGGGGTACCAAGAGACCCAGTACTTC.

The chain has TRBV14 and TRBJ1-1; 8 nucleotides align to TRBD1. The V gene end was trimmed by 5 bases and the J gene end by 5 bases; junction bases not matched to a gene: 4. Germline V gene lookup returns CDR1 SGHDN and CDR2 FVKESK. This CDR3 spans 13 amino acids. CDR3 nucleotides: TGTGCCAGCAGCATAGGACAGGGAACTGAAGCTTTCTTT. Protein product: CASSIGQGTEAFF. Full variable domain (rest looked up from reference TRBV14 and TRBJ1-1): EAGVTQFPSHSVIEKGQTVTLRCDPISGHDNLYWYRRVMGKEIKFLLHFVKESKQDESGMPNNRFLAERTGGTYSTLKVQPAELEDSGVYFCASSIGQGTEAFFGQGTRLTVV.

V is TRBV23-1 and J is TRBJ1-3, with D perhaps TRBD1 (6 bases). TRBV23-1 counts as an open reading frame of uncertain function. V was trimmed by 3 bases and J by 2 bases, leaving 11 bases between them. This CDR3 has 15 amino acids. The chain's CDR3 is CASSQHREAGNTIYF. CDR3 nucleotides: TGCGCCAGCAGTCAGCACAGGGAAGCTGGAAACACCATATATTTT.

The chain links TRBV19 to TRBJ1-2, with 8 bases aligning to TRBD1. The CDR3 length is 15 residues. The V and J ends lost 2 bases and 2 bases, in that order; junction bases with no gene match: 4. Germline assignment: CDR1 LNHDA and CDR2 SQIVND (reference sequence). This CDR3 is CASSIRTGLNYGYTF. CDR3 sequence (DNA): TGTGCCAGTAGTATACGGACAGGGTTAAACTATGGCTACACCTTC.